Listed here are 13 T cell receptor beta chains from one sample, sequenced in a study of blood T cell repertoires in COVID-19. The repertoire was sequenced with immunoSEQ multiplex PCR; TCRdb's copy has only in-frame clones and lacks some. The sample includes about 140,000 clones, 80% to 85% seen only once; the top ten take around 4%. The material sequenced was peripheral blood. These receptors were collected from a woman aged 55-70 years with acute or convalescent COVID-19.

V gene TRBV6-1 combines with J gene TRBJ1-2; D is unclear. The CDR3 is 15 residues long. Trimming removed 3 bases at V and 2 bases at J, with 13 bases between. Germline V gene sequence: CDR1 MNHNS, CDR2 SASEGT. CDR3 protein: CASSEFRRQNYGYTF. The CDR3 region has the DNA TGTGCCAGCAGTGAGTTCCGGCGGCAGAACTATGGCTACACCTTC.

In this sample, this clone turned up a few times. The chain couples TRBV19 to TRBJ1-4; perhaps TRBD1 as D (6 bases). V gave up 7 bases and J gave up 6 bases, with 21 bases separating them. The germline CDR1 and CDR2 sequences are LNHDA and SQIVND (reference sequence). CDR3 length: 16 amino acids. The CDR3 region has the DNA TGTGCCAGTACCCAAACCCCCAGGGGTGGGGATGAAAAACTGTTTTTT. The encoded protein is CASTQTPRGGDEKLFF.

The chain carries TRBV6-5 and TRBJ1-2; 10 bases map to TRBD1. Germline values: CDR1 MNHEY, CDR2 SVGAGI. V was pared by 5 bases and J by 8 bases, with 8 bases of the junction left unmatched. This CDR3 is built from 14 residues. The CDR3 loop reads CASSPTGGGEGYTF. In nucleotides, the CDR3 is TGTGCCAGCAGTCCGACAGGGGGCGGCGAGGGCTACACCTTC.

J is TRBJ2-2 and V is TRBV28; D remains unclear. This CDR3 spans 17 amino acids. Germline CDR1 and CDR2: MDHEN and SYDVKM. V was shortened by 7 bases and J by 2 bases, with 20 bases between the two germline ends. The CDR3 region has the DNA TGTGCCAGCATCCCCCTCACCGGAACAGCCAACACCGGGGAGCTGTTTTTT. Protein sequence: CASIPLTGTANTGELFF.

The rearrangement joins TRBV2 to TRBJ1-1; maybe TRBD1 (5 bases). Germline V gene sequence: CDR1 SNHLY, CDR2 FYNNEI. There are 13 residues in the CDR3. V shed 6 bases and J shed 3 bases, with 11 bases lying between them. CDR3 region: CASRQDSHTEAFF. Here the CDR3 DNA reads TGTGCCAGCAGGCAAGACAGCCACACTGAAGCTTTCTTT. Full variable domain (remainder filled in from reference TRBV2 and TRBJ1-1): EPEVTQTPSHQVTQMGQEVILRCVPISNHLYFYWYRQILGQKVEFLVSFYNNEISEKSEIFDDQFSVERPDGSNFTLKIRSTKLEDSAMYFCASRQDSHTEAFFGQGTRLTVV.

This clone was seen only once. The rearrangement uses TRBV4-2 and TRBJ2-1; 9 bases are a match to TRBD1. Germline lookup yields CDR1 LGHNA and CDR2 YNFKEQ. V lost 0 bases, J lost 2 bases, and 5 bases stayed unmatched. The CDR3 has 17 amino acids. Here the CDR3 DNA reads TGTGCCAGCAGCCAAGAACAGGGGGCAGGAGCCTACAATGAGCAGTTCTTC. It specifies CASSQEQGAGAYNEQFF.

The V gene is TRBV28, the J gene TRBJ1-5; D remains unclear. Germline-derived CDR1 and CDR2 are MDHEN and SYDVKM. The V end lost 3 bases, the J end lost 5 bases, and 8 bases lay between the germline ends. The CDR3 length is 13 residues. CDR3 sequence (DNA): TGTGCCAGCAGTTTCGTGAGGGATCAGCCCCAGCATTTT. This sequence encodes CASSFVRDQPQHF.

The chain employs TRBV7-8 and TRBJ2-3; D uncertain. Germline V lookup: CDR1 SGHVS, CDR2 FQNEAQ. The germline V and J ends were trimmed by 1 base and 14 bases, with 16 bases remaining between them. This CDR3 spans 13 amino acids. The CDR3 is CASSLVGSSIPYF. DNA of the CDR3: TGTGCCAGCAGCTTAGTGGGCTCCTCCATACCGTATTTT.

CDR3 in DNA: TGTGCCACCAGTGAAGGGACAGGGAGCAATCAGCCCCAGCATTTT. Translated: CATSEGTGSNQPQHF. V gene TRBV24-1 combines with J gene TRBJ1-5, with 9 bases fitting TRBD1. Germline CDR1 reads KGHDR; CDR2 reads SFDVKD. The trim removed 4 bases at V and 1 base at J, leaving 1 base unmatched. The CDR3 length is 15 residues.

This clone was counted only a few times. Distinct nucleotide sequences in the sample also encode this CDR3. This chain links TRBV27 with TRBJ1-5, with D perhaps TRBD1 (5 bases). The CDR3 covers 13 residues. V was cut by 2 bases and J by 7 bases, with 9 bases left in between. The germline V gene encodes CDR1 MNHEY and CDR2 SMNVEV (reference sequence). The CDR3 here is CASSLQGGQPQHF. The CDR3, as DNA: TGTGCCAGCAGTTTACAGGGCGGACAGCCCCAGCATTTT.

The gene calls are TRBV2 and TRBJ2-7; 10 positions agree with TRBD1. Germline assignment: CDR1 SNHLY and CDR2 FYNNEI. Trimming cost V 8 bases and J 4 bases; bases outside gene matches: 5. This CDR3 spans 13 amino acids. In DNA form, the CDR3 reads TGTGCCAGCCGAAGGGACAGGGGATACGAGCAGTACTTC. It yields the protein CASRRDRGYEQYF.

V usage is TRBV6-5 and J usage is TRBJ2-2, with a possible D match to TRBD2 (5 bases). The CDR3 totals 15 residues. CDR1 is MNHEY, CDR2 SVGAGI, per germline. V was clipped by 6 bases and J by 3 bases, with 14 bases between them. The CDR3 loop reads CASRIGVRDTGELFF. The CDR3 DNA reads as TGTGCCAGCAGGATCGGCGTGAGGGACACCGGGGAGCTGTTTTTT.

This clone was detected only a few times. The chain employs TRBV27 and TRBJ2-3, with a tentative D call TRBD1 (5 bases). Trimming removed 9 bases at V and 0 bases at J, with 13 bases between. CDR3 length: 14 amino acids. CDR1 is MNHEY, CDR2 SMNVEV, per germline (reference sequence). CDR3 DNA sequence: TGTGCCAGTTCGGACACCTGGAGCACAGATACGCAGTATTTT. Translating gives CASSDTWSTDTQYF.